These 31 T cell receptor beta chains were sequenced from one sample in a study of response to subunit inactivated influenza vaccine (dated by TCRdb to the late 2010s). To prepare the library, RT-PCR was applied. These reads were obtained on an Illumina HiSeq 2500. TCRdb itself trimmed the public reads at Q25 with fastp, ran MiXCR and retained productive beta chains. Identical CDR3 protein sequences are pooled into one entry, listed with their most common genes and DNA. A total of some 520,000 distinct CDR3 sequences appear in this sample, approximately 15% of them only once. 3% of the sample rests with the top ten. The starting material was CD4+ T cells sorted from PBMCs, obtained about 24 months after vaccination. These receptor sequences come from a man aged 50 to 75 who received an inactivated influenza vaccine. Donor details come from another sample of the same person, matched by shared clones.

This clonotype came up many times. CDR3 in DNA: TGTGCCAGCAGTTTGGGGGCCGTCAATGAGCAGTTCTTC. This codes for CASSLGAVNEQFF. The rearrangement links TRBV12-3 or TRBV12-4 to TRBJ2-1, with D possibly being TRBD1 (6 bases). The CDR3 has 13 amino acids. V was trimmed by 3 bases and J by 6 bases, leaving 9 bases between them.

This clonotype was counted between two and nine times. The chain is built from TRBV4-3 and TRBJ2-7, with 10 bases matching TRBD2. The CDR3 has 16 amino acids. CDR1 and CDR2 from the germline V gene are LGHNA and YSLEER. The V gene end was trimmed by 1 base and the J gene end by 4 bases; junction bases not matched to a gene: 7. Here the CDR3 DNA reads TGCGCCAGCAGCCAAGGTGCTAGCGGGAGTCCTTACGAGCAGTACTTC. This sequence encodes CASSQGASGSPYEQYF.

This clonotype has more than one count but fewer than ten. The rearrangement uses TRBV20-1 and TRBJ2-3; D assignment may be TRBD1 or TRBD2 (6 bases each). The length of the CDR3 is 15 residues. Germline lookup yields CDR1 DFQATT and CDR2 SNEGSKA (reference sequence). V was trimmed by 7 bases and J by 5 bases, leaving 22 bases between them. For the CDR3, the DNA is TGCAGTGTCAAGAAGGGTGGAGGGGGTGTAGATACGCAGTATTTT. This codes for CSVKKGGGGVDTQYF.

The table lists this clonotype with a few counts. The chain links TRBV7-8 to TRBJ2-4; perhaps TRBD2 as D (5 bases). The CDR3 contains 17 residues. V lost 5 bases to trimming and J lost 0 bases, with 17 bases between them. Germline CDR1 reads SGHVS; CDR2 reads FQNEAQ. The CDR3 coding sequence is TGTGCCAGCAGCGGAGGAGTGACATTTCTAGCCAAAAACATTCAGTACTTC. Amino acid sequence: CASSGGVTFLAKNIQYF.

In its sample, this clonotype was seen a few times. The chain has TRBV11-2 and TRBJ2-7; 10 bases agree with TRBD1. Germline CDR1 and CDR2: SGHAT and FQNNGV. J lost 6 bases, V lost 1 base, and 9 bases had no gene match. CDR3 length equals 16 residues. CDR3 sequence reads: CASSLVLGQGRVEQYF. CDR3 coding DNA: TGTGCCAGCAGCTTAGTCTTGGGACAGGGGAGGGTCGAGCAGTACTTC.

V and J are TRBV15 and TRBJ1-6, with 9 bases aligning to TRBD1. This CDR3 contains 15 residues. Germline V gene data show CDR1 as LNHNV and CDR2 as YYDKDF (reference sequence). Unmatched junction bases numbered 1, after V lost 0 bases and J lost 7 bases. In nucleotides, the CDR3 is TGTGCCACCAGCAGAGACGGACAGGGGAATTCACCCCTCCACTTT. Translating it yields CATSRDGQGNSPLHF.

This clonotype was observed a few times. This rearrangement joins TRBV7-2 to TRBJ2-1, with TRBD2 matching over 7 bases. The CDR3 sequence is 13 residues long. The ends lost 6 bases at V and 12 bases at J; junction bases unmatched: 11. Germline assignment: CDR1 SGHTA and CDR2 FQGNSA. The CDR3 sequence is CASRPSGISPQFF. The CDR3 nucleotides read TGTGCCAGCAGGCCCAGCGGGATTTCGCCGCAGTTCTTC.

A few counts support this clonotype. V and J are TRBV9 and TRBJ2-6; D remains unclear. Germline V gene sequence: CDR1 SGDLS, CDR2 YYNGEE. Trimming took 1 base from V and 3 from J, leaving 8 bases between them. The CDR3 length is 15 residues. CDR3 bases: TGTGCCAGCAGCGTACGTGGAAATGGGGCCAACGTCCTGACTTTC. Translated, it gives CASSVRGNGANVLTF.

This chain links TRBV9 with TRBJ1-1; the match to TRBD1 covers 8 bases. V lost 4 bases and J lost 2; bases outside the gene matches: 7. Germline CDR1 reads SGDLS; CDR2 reads YYNGEE. This CDR3 comprises 15 residues. DNA for the CDR3: TGTGCCAGCAGCCCAAGACAGGGGACAAACACTGAAGCTTTCTTT. It encodes CASSPRQGTNTEAFF.

This clonotype was found many times. The V and J genes are TRBV3-1 and TRBJ2-7; no definite D call. V was cut by 4 bases and J by 10 bases, with 17 bases left in between. Germline values: CDR1 LGHDT, CDR2 YNNKEL (reference sequence). This CDR3 is built from 13 residues. As DNA, the CDR3 is TGTGCCAGCAGCCCCGCGTCGCGATCGTTACAGTACTTC. The encoded protein is CASSPASRSLQYF.

This clonotype was recorded a few times. The chain combines TRBV5-1 with TRBJ2-4; 7 bases agree with TRBD2. Germline CDR1 reads SGHRS; CDR2 reads YFSETQ. The CDR3 consists of 17 residues. Trimming cost V 4 bases and J 8 bases; bases outside gene matches: 18. Here the CDR3 reads CASSGLAGSGGGYIQYF. In DNA, the CDR3 is TGCGCCAGCAGCGGGTTGGCGGGATCGGGAGGTGGATACATTCAGTACTTC.

The gene calls are TRBV20-1 and TRBJ2-5, with no clear D. The V gene lost 5 bases and the J gene lost 4 bases, with 20 bases spanning the gap. Germline V gene lookup returns CDR1 DFQATT and CDR2 SNEGSKA (reference sequence). The length of the CDR3 is 15 residues. CDR3 residues: CSAEDGVDLAETQYF. The CDR3 region has the DNA TGCAGTGCTGAGGACGGAGTGGATCTGGCAGAGACCCAGTACTTC.

The rearrangement joins TRBV29-1 to TRBJ2-3, with 9 positions matching TRBD2. V lost 7 bases, J lost 6 bases, and 5 bases stayed unmatched. CDR1 and CDR2 from the germline V gene are SQVTM and ANQGSEA. The CDR3 covers 12 residues. The CDR3 region has the DNA TGCAGCGCCCGGACTAGCGTGGATACGCAGTATTTT. The encoded protein is CSARTSVDTQYF.

The chain combines TRBV7-2 with TRBJ2-1, with TRBD2 as a possible D gene (6 bases). Trimming left V 5 bases short and J 10 bases short, with 12 bases between. Germline CDR1 reads SGHTA; CDR2 reads FQGNSA. The CDR3 has 12 amino acids. The CDR3 spells CASSQVAAEQFF. In nucleotides, the CDR3 is TGTGCCAGCAGCCAAGTAGCGGCCGAGCAGTTCTTC.

The chain recombines TRBV20-1 with TRBJ2-5; D tentatively fits TRBD1 or TRBD2 (6 bases each). Germline lookup yields CDR1 DFQATT and CDR2 SNEGSKA (reference sequence). This CDR3 spans 14 amino acids. V was trimmed by 3 bases and J by 4 bases, leaving 15 bases between them. The CDR3 DNA follows: TGCAGTGCTAGGGGTCTGGGGGGCGGAGAGACCCAGTACTTC. It codes for CSARGLGGGETQYF.

The sample holds a few counts of this clonotype. CDR3: CASSQAGFGVEKLFF. DNA for the CDR3: TGCGCCAGCAGCCAAGCAGGGTTCGGGGTCGAAAAACTGTTTTTT. The J gene is TRBJ1-4, the V gene TRBV4-1, with a weak D call TRBD1 (5 bases). The CDR3 length is 15 residues. Germline V CDR1 and CDR2: MGHRA, YSYEKL. Trimming pared 1 base from V and 8 bases from J, leaving 14 bases between.

This clonotype appeared a single time. The chain carries TRBV9 and TRBJ2-2, with D unclear. The CDR3 is 14 residues long. Trimming shortened V by 3 bases and J by 1 base, and 7 bases separated the two germline ends. CDR1 is SGDLS and CDR2 is YYNGEE in the germline V gene. The CDR3 reads CASSALKNTGELFF. The CDR3 DNA follows: TGTGCCAGCAGCGCACTAAAGAACACCGGGGAGCTGTTTTTT.

The rearrangement joins TRBV29-1 to TRBJ1-5, with D possibly matching TRBD1 (6 bases). The germline V and J ends were trimmed by 6 bases and 8 bases, with 14 bases remaining between them. This CDR3 has 12 amino acids. Germline CDR1 reads SQVTM; CDR2 reads ANQGSEA. The CDR3 nucleotides are TGCAGCGTGGGGGGGGGGCAGGAGCCCCAGCATTTT. Translating gives CSVGGGQEPQHF.

This clonotype has only a few counts. This chain uses TRBV5-6 with TRBJ2-1; D is uncertain. This CDR3 has 13 residues. Germline V CDR1 and CDR2: SGHDT, YYEEEE. V dropped 4 bases and J dropped 5 bases, with 10 bases sitting between them. In DNA, the CDR3 is TGTGCCAGCAGCCCCCGATCAAACAATGAGCAGTTCTTC. It yields the protein CASSPRSNNEQFF.

This clonotype was recorded a few times. The V call is TRBV6-5, the J call TRBJ1-4, with D uncertain. V lost 5 bases, J lost 5 bases, and 6 bases lay in between. The germline CDR1 and CDR2 sequences are MNHEY and SVGAGI. The CDR3 loop spans 12 amino acids. CDR3 sequence (DNA): TGTGCCAGCAGTGGGAAGAATGAAAAACTGTTTTTT. This codes for CASSGKNEKLFF.

This clonotype came up a few times. The chain links TRBV7-6 to TRBJ2-5; D may be TRBD1 (5 bases). V dropped 3 bases and J dropped 5 bases, with 10 bases sitting between them. Germline CDR1 and CDR2: SGHVS and FNYEAQ. The CDR3 is 13 residues long. The CDR3 sequence is CASSFRQRETQYF. The DNA of the CDR3 is TGTGCCAGCAGCTTCAGACAGCGCGAGACCCAGTACTTC.

The chain carries TRBV12-3 or TRBV12-4 and TRBJ1-5; D is perhaps TRBD1 (6 bases). CDR3 length: 14 amino acids. With 3 bases removed from V and 5 bases from J, the gap between germline ends came to 11 bases. This CDR3 reads CASSFTGKDQPQHF. The CDR3 DNA reads as TGTGCCAGCAGTTTCACAGGGAAAGATCAGCCCCAGCATTTT.

This clonotype was counted at least ten times. V gene TRBV27 combines with J gene TRBJ1-6; D ambiguous. The germline V gene has CDR1 MNHEY and CDR2 SMNVEV (reference sequence). V was pared by 5 bases and J by 7 bases, with 15 bases between. CDR3 length: 15 residues. DNA for the CDR3: TGTGCCAGCAGTCCCCAGGTGTTTTCAAATTCACCCCTCCACTTT. Protein product: CASSPQVFSNSPLHF.

The gene calls are TRBV28 and TRBJ2-4; 10 bases fit TRBD1. The CDR3 totals 19 residues. Losses at the gene ends were 5 bases for V and 0 bases for J; bases not matched to a gene: 13. Germline CDR1 MDHEN, CDR2 SYDVKM. The CDR3 DNA reads TGTGCCAGCAGTCTACCTGGGACAGGGGTTATACTAGCCAAAAACATTCAGTACTTC. Translation gives CASSLPGTGVILAKNIQYF.

This chain's CDR3 is CASSLIGGRSSYEQYF. CDR3 DNA: TGTGCCAGCAGTTTAATCGGCGGGAGGAGCTCCTACGAGCAGTACTTC. The chain joins TRBV28 to TRBJ2-7; 8 bases map to TRBD2. This CDR3 has 16 residues. Germline loops: CDR1 MDHEN, CDR2 SYDVKM. The V gene end was trimmed by 2 bases and the J gene end by 0 bases; junction bases not matched to a gene: 6.

The chain is built from TRBV7-2 and TRBJ1-4; no reliable D call. The CDR3 spans 13 residues. Germline loops: CDR1 SGHTA, CDR2 FQGNSA. V lost 4 bases and J lost 7, with 10 bases in between. The CDR3 here is CASSSGELEKLFF. The CDR3 nucleotides read TGTGCCAGCAGCTCCGGAGAGCTTGAAAAACTGTTTTTT.

This clonotype turned up a few times. The rearrangement joins TRBV7-2 to TRBJ1-3, with no clear D. CDR1 is SGHTA and CDR2 is FQGNSA in the germline V gene. This CDR3 contains 14 residues. Trimming took 5 bases from V and 4 from J, leaving 12 bases between them. The CDR3: CASSPWTVGNTIYF. The CDR3 nucleotides are TGTGCCAGCAGCCCCTGGACGGTCGGAAACACCATATATTTT.

The V call is TRBV30, the J call TRBJ2-5; D is unclear. The V gene lost 0 bases and the J gene lost 5 bases, with 10 bases spanning the gap. The CDR3 is made up of 13 amino acids. Germline V gene data show CDR1 as GTSNPN and CDR2 as SVGIG (reference sequence). Written as DNA, the CDR3 is TGTGCCTGGAGTGTAACGGTAATGGAGACCCAGTACTTC. It yields the protein CAWSVTVMETQYF.

This clonotype appeared many times. J is TRBJ2-1 and V is TRBV7-6; 7 bases map to TRBD2. V was pared by 0 bases and J by 2 bases, with 4 bases of the junction left unmatched. CDR1 SGHVS and CDR2 FNYEAQ come from the germline V gene. CDR3 size: 16 residues. The CDR3 DNA reads as TGTGCCAGCAGCTTAGCCCCTAGCGGAACCTACAATGAGCAGTTCTTC. Protein: CASSLAPSGTYNEQFF.

This chain uses TRBV7-9 with TRBJ2-5; possibly TRBD1 for D (5 bases). The V end lost 5 bases, the J end lost 4 bases, and 14 bases lay between the germline ends. CDR3 size: 14 residues. Germline V gene data show CDR1 as SEHNR and CDR2 as FQNEAQ (reference sequence). The CDR3 spells CASSPDTTRETQYF. Here the CDR3 DNA reads TGTGCCAGCAGCCCGGACACGACCCGAGAGACCCAGTACTTC.

V usage is TRBV11-2 and J usage is TRBJ1-6; no firm D call. Germline CDR1 SGHAT, CDR2 FQNNGV. This CDR3 contains 13 residues. V gave up 0 bases and J gave up 8 bases, with 5 bases separating them. For the CDR3, the DNA is TGTGCCAGCAGCTTAGAGAGGTATTCACCCCTCCACTTT. It yields the protein CASSLERYSPLHF.